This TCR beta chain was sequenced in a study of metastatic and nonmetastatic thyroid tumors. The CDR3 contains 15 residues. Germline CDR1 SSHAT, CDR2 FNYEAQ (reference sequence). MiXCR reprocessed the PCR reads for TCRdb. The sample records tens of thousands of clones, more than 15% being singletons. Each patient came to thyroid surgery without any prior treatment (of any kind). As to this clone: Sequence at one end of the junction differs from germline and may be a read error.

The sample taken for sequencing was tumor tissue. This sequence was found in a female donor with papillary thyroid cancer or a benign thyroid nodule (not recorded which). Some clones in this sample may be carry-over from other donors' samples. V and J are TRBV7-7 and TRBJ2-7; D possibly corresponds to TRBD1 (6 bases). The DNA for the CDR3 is TGTGCTAGCAGCTCCGGACAGTGTGTGGACTACGAGCAGTACTTC. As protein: CASSSGQCVDYEQYF.